This TCR beta chain was sequenced during a study of shared clonotypes between healthy human individuals. Findings and caveats of the study: Generally, naive subsets came out with larger estimated richness than memory subsets.

Germline V gene lookup returns CDR1 SGHAT and CDR2 FQNNGV. J gave up 6 bases and V 4 bases, and 8 bases lay outside the gene matches. The CDR3 totals 14 residues. Some clones are missing from TCRdb's copy, which holds only in-frame ones; the method was immunoSEQ multiplex PCR. The data show about 2,200,000 clones, about 92% seen once. Of note for this clone: Its antigen is undetermined.

In the naive CD8 group, cells lacked CD45RO and were positively selected for CCR7, so terminally differentiated effector memory CD45RA+ cells were left out. The TCR originated in a man between 18 and 35 years old in good health. Some clones in this sample may be carry-over from other donors' samples. This chain uses TRBV11-2 with TRBJ1-2; the match to TRBD1 covers 7 bases. What was sequenced was naive CD8+ T cells from PBMCs. In nucleotides, the CDR3 is TGTGCCAGCAGCTCCGCGACAGGGTATAATGGCTACACCTTC. Residues: CASSSATGYNGYTF.